This T cell receptor (beta chain) was recorded in a study of shared clonotypes between healthy human individuals. Terminally differentiated effector memory CD45RA+ cells were left out of the naive CD8 fraction, which was CD45RO-negative and positively selected for CCR7. The table came from immunoSEQ multiplex PCR; TCRdb's copy has only in-frame clones and leaves some out. The repertoire holds more than 2 million clones, with about 93% as singletons. The germline gives CDR1 LGHNA, CDR2 YNFKEQ. This CDR3 comprises 17 residues. V dropped 0 bases and J dropped 5; count of bases not matched to a gene: 11.

The sequence was collected from a man aged 18 to 29 in good health. Some clones in this sample may be carry-over from other donors' samples. The V gene is TRBV4-2, the J gene TRBJ2-5; 8 nucleotides match TRBD2. The sequenced material came from naive CD8+ T cells from PBMCs. The CDR3 spells CASSQDLSSGSLETQYF. In nucleotides, the CDR3 is TGTGCCAGCAGCCAAGATTTGTCTAGCGGGTCTCTGGAGACCCAGTACTTC.